Sequencing of this T cell receptor (beta chain) was carried out in a study of T cells in Graves' hyperthyroidism and ophthalmopathy. Study-wide results and caveats: Stable hyperthyroidism was told apart from ophthalmopathy by a model built on 13 V-J features. Blood held most thyroid clonotypes expanded above 0.001 frequency.

This CDR3 has 14 residues. Germline CDR1 and CDR2: MNHEY and SMNVEV (reference sequence). Trimming took 6 bases from V and 0 from J, leaving 11 bases between them. This clonotype was counted between two and nine times. Antigen specificity is unknown. RNA transcripts gave rise to amplified TCR beta CDR3 regions. During a first-round RT-PCR of the TCR CDR3, the HTBI primer set was used. Each CDR3 protein is one row after TCRdb ran MiXCR on the multiplex PCR reads. Of 530,000 or so distinct CDR3 sequences listed, roughly 15% are singletons. V is TRBV27 and J is TRBJ1-1; D gene unclear. This TCR was sampled from a woman between 18 and 29 years old with Graves' ophthalmopathy. The sample taken for sequencing was blood. The CDR3: CASRPTEMNTEAFF. CDR3 DNA sequence: TGTGCCAGCAGACCGACGGAAATGAACACTGAAGCTTTCTTT.